Below are 18 T cell receptor beta chains sequenced from a single sample in a study of blood T cell repertoires in COVID-19. Profiled with immunoSEQ multiplex PCR; TCRdb holds only in-frame clones, not every one. The sample includes about 270,000 clones, under 90% seen only once; the top ten take 8.5% to 9.5%. The sequencing sample was made of peripheral blood. These receptor sequences come from a woman aged 45-60 years who had recovered from COVID-19.

The V gene is TRBV7-2, the J gene TRBJ1-1, with D perhaps matching TRBD1 (6 bases). Germline V gene sequence: CDR1 SGHTA, CDR2 FQGNSA. Trimming took 4 bases from V and 3 from J, leaving 12 bases between them. This CDR3 region has 14 residues. CDR3 protein: CASSSPGQYTEAFF. In nucleotides, the CDR3 is TGTGCCAGCAGCTCACCGGGACAATACACTGAAGCTTTCTTT.

The gene calls are TRBV2 and TRBJ2-4; 9 bases match TRBD1. The germline CDR1 and CDR2 sequences are SNHLY and FYNNEI. Trimming took 3 bases from V and 0 from J; bases not matched to a gene: 6. The CDR3 contains 17 residues. CDR3 amino acids: CASSELRGQGAKNIQYF. In nucleotides, the CDR3 is TGTGCCAGCAGTGAGTTGAGGGGACAGGGAGCCAAAAACATTCAGTACTTC.

V and J are TRBV29-1 and TRBJ1-1; D is undetermined. The CDR3 is made up of 11 amino acids. Germline CDR1 and CDR2: SQVTM and ANQGSEA. Trimming shortened V by 4 bases and J by 8 bases, and 11 bases separated the two germline ends. The CDR3 coding sequence is TGCAGCGTTGGCTCCTATACGGAAGCTTTCTTT. Protein: CSVGSYTEAFF.

The chain couples TRBV4-3 to TRBJ2-7; tentative D call: TRBD1 (5 bases). CDR3 size: 16 residues. V gave up 0 bases and J gave up 2 bases, with 14 bases separating them. Germline V gene lookup returns CDR1 LGHNA and CDR2 YSLEER. The CDR3 DNA reads as TGCGCCAGCAGCCAAGACAGTCAGGGTGCAGCCTACGAGCAGTACTTC. Translated, it gives CASSQDSQGAAYEQYF.

The chain combines TRBV20-1 with TRBJ2-2; tentatively, D is TRBD2 (5 bases). Germline CDR1 is DFQATT and CDR2 is SNEGSKA (reference sequence). Trimming removed 3 bases at V and 2 bases at J, with 10 bases between. The CDR3 totals 14 residues. The CDR3 sequence is CSASKASNTGELFF. In DNA form, the CDR3 reads TGCAGTGCTAGTAAGGCTAGCAACACCGGGGAGCTGTTTTTT.

This clone was counted once. The chain couples TRBV7-3 to TRBJ2-1, with no clear D. The CDR3 is 14 amino acids. Germline CDR1 SGHTA, CDR2 FQGTGA. V was cut by 4 bases and J by 1 base, with 8 bases left in between. CDR3 bases: TGTGCCAGCAGCTACTCGGTTTCCTACAATGAGCAGTTCTTC. Protein product: CASSYSVSYNEQFF.

The CDR3 DNA follows: TGTGCCAGCAGTTCCACAGGGGGCGCAGGCTATGGCTACACCTTC. Its protein product is CASSSTGGAGYGYTF. The chain joins TRBV7-2 to TRBJ1-2; TRBD1 matches 9 bases. The V and J ends lost 6 bases and 4 bases, in that order; junction bases with no gene match: 9. The germline V gene encodes CDR1 SGHTA and CDR2 FQGNSA. The CDR3 sequence is 15 residues long.

The V call is TRBV7-8, the J call TRBJ2-1; D is possibly TRBD2 (6 bases). Trimming shortened V by 5 bases and J by 4 bases, and 18 bases separated the two germline ends. The CDR3 contains 16 residues. From germline, CDR1 is SGHVS and CDR2 FQNEAQ. The CDR3 reads CASSQRGLGRYNEQFF. The CDR3 DNA follows: TGTGCCAGCAGCCAAAGGGGACTGGGCAGGTACAATGAGCAGTTCTTC.

Here the CDR3 reads CASSSGTGLLSYGYTF. The CDR3 DNA is TGTGCCAGCAGTTCCGGGACAGGACTTCTTTCCTATGGCTACACCTTC. The genes are TRBV28 and TRBJ1-2; TRBD1 matches at 8 bases. CDR1 is MDHEN, CDR2 SYDVKM, per germline. Trimming cost V 4 bases and J 4 bases; bases outside gene matches: 11. The CDR3 runs 16 residues.

The CDR3 nucleotides are TGTGCCTGGAGTGTACTGGGGGCTTTTGGCGCAGATACGCAGTATTTT. This translates into CAWSVLGAFGADTQYF. The chain recombines TRBV30 with TRBJ2-3, with D possibly TRBD1 on 6 matching bases. The CDR3 consists of 16 residues. With 0 bases removed from V and 4 bases from J, the gap between germline ends came to 17 bases. Germline CDR1 GTSNPN, CDR2 SVGIG (reference sequence).

This clone has just one count. This chain connects TRBV30 to TRBJ1-4; TRBD1 matches 7 bases. The CDR3 is 16 residues long. Germline V gene lookup returns CDR1 GTSNPN and CDR2 SVGIG (reference sequence). Trimming at V came to 0 bases and at J to 0 bases, leaving 4 bases not matched to a gene. The CDR3 nucleotides read TGTGCCTGGAGTGTGGGACAGACCTCAACTAATGAAAAACTGTTTTTT. Translation: CAWSVGQTSTNEKLFF.

This clone was picked up a small number of times. This chain links TRBV9 with TRBJ1-6, with D perhaps matching TRBD1 (5 bases). The CDR3 spans 15 residues. Trimming cost V 5 bases and J 11 bases, with 20 bases left between them. Germline CDR1 and CDR2: SGDLS and YYNGEE. For the CDR3, the DNA is TGTGCCAGCAGTGGTGGGGGGGTTGTTGCGGCACCCCTCCACTTT. It yields the protein CASSGGGVVAAPLHF.

A remark on this clone: The sample carries other DNA sequences with the same CDR3. V is TRBV5-1 and J is TRBJ1-3, with a weak D call TRBD1 (5 bases). This CDR3 has 14 amino acids. Germline loops: CDR1 SGHRS, CDR2 YFSETQ. V lost 4 bases and J 0 bases, leaving 8 bases between the germline ends. Here the CDR3 DNA reads TGCGCCAGCAGCAGCGACAGCTCTGGAAACACCATATATTTT. It is translated as CASSSDSSGNTIYF.

The chain is built from TRBV28 and TRBJ1-2; TRBD1 agrees at 8 bases. V trimming: 8 bases; J trimming: 14 bases; junction bases outside the gene matches: 16. Per the germline V gene, CDR1 is MDHEN and CDR2 is SYDVKM. The CDR3 has 13 residues. CDR3 residues: CASLNTGRGRGTF. CDR3 coding DNA: TGTGCCAGCCTCAACACGGGCAGGGGGCGAGGGACCTTC.

The chain couples TRBV7-9 to TRBJ2-7; 8 positions match TRBD1. Germline CDR1 SEHNR, CDR2 FQNEAQ (reference sequence). The trim removed 3 bases at V and 5 bases at J, leaving 9 bases unmatched. The CDR3 runs to 15 residues. The CDR3 sequence: CASSFRQGASNEQYF. The CDR3 DNA reads TGTGCCAGCAGCTTTCGGCAGGGGGCATCGAACGAGCAGTACTTC.

The V and J genes are TRBV29-1 and TRBJ1-1; 7 nucleotides agree with TRBD1. The CDR3 contains 14 residues. Germline V gene data show CDR1 as SQVTM and CDR2 as ANQGSEA. The V gene end was trimmed by 6 bases and the J gene end by 3 bases; junction bases not matched to a gene: 10. The chain's CDR3 is CSVRGQGGYTEAFF. The CDR3 DNA is TGCAGCGTGAGGGGGCAGGGAGGCTACACTGAAGCTTTCTTT.

The chain is built from TRBV7-2 and TRBJ2-5; 8 bases are shared with TRBD2. Germline CDR1 is SGHTA and CDR2 is FQGNSA. V lost 7 bases, J lost 4 bases, and 11 bases stayed unmatched. CDR3 length: 15 residues. The CDR3 region is CASTSSGGARETQYF. The CDR3 DNA is TGTGCCAGCACCTCCTCCGGGGGGGCCCGAGAGACCCAGTACTTC.

The V and J genes are TRBV25-1 and TRBJ1-1, with 9 bases matching TRBD1. Germline CDR1 reads MGHDK; CDR2 reads SYGVNS. The J segment lost 10 bases and the V segment lost 6 bases, leaving 6 bases of the junction unmatched. The CDR3 consists of 12 residues. The CDR3 spells CASRGQGRGAFF. Written as DNA, the CDR3 is TGTGCCAGCAGGGGACAGGGACGGGGAGCTTTCTTT.